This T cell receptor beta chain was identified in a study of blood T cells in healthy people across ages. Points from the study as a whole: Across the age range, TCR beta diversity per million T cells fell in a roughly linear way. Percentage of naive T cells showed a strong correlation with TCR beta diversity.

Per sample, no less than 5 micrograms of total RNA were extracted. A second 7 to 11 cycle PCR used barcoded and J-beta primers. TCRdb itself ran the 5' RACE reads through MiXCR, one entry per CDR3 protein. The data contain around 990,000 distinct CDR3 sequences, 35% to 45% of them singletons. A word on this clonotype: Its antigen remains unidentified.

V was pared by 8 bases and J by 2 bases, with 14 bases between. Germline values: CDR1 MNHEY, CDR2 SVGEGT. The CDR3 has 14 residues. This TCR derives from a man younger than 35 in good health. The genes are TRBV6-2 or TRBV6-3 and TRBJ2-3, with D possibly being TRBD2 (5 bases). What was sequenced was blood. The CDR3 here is CASRRRAATDTQYF. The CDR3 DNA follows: TGTGCCAGCCGGAGACGAGCGGCCACAGATACGCAGTATTTT.